These 14 T cell receptor beta chains share one sample of origin, sequenced in a study of molecular identifiers for immune sequencing clone quantification. TCRdb re-derived calls from the PCR reads in MiXCR, one entry per CDR3 protein. The table has just over 35,000 distinct CDR3 sequences, 19% seen once. Sequenced: naive CD8+ T cells from blood, with Jurkat cell RNA spiked in. Subset in this sample: FACS-sorted CD8+CD4-CCR7+CD45RA+ naive T cells. Receptor source: a human donor in good health. Some libraries in this study had Jurkat cell RNA spiked in.

This clonotype was counted a few times. This CDR3 is CATSGATYEQYF. In DNA form, the CDR3 reads TGTGCCACCAGCGGAGCAACCTACGAGCAGTACTTC. This rearrangement joins TRBV15 to TRBJ2-7; no definite D call. Germline V gives CDR1 LNHNV, CDR2 YYDKDF (reference sequence). The CDR3 contains 12 residues. Trimming took 5 bases from V and 2 from J, leaving 7 bases between them.

As for this clonotype: A single base separates this from a much larger clone, so it may be a read error. This chain uses TRBV6-4 with TRBJ2-1; TRBD2 might be the D (6 bases). The germline V gene has CDR1 MRHNA and CDR2 SNTAGT. CDR3 length: 13 residues. V lost 10 bases, J lost 7 bases, and 17 bases lay in between. CDR3 loop: CATPREAGNEQFF. The CDR3 DNA sequence: TGTGCCACCCCCAGGGAGGCGGGGAATGAGCAGTTCTTC.

This clonotype has a count of ten or more. The J gene is TRBJ2-5, the V gene TRBV28, with 9 nucleotides matching TRBD1. There are 16 residues in the CDR3. CDR1 and CDR2 from the germline V gene are MDHEN and SYDVKM. V shed 4 bases and J 5 bases; nucleotides not matched to a gene: 11. CDR3 sequence reads: CASSSSTGGFEETQYF. The CDR3, as DNA: TGTGCCAGCAGTTCCTCAACAGGGGGCTTCGAGGAGACCCAGTACTTC. Together with reference TRBV28 and TRBJ2-5, the CDR3 gives the full variable domain: DVKVTQSSRYLVKRTGEKVFLECVQDMDHENMFWYRQDPGLGLRLIYFSYDVKMKEKGDIPEGYSVSREKKERFSLILESASTNQTSMYLCASSSSTGGFEETQYFGPGTRLLVL.

This clonotype came up many times. The chain carries TRBV5-5 and TRBJ1-1, with 8 nucleotides matching TRBD1. Per the germline V gene, CDR1 is SGHKS and CDR2 is YYEKEE (reference sequence). The V gene end was trimmed by 3 bases and the J gene end by 1 base; junction bases not matched to a gene: 5. The CDR3 contains 15 residues. The CDR3 here is CASSWTGQRNTEAFF. CDR3 DNA sequence: TGTGCCAGCAGCTGGACAGGGCAGAGGAACACTGAAGCTTTCTTT. Complete variable domain (other parts from reference TRBV5-5 and TRBJ1-1): DAGVTQSPTHLIKTRGQQVTLRCSPISGHKSVSWYQQVLGQGPQFIFQYYEKEERGRGNFPDRFSARQFPNYSSELNVNALLLGDSALYLCASSWTGQRNTEAFFGQGTRLTVV.

Remarks on this clonotype: This sequence may be a read error, since a much larger clone differs from it by one base. The chain links TRBV5-4 to TRBJ2-1; 7 bases match TRBD1. The CDR3 spans 14 residues. From germline, CDR1 is SGHNT and CDR2 YYREEE (reference sequence). The CDR3 nucleotides read TGTGCCGGCAGGCTCAGGGGGTCTTACAATGAGCAGTTCTTC. Protein: CAGRLRGSYNEQFF.

This chain links TRBV6-2 or TRBV6-3 with TRBJ2-1, with TRBD2 matching 11 bases. This CDR3 region has 15 residues. The germline CDR1 and CDR2 sequences are MNHEY and SVGEGT. The V and J ends lost 6 bases and 9 bases, in that order; junction bases with no gene match: 10. Here the CDR3 DNA reads TGTGCCAGCAGCCCACTAGCGGGGGCGCCACGTGAGCAGTTCTTC. This codes for CASSPLAGAPREQFF.

This clonotype was observed a handful of times. The chain combines TRBV18 with TRBJ2-7; no clear D gene. V dropped 3 bases and J dropped 3 bases, with 9 bases sitting between them. In germline, CDR1 is KGHSH, CDR2 LQKENI. CDR3 length equals 13 residues. The CDR3 DNA sequence: TGTGCCAGCTCACCCAATGAGATCTACGAGCAGTACTTC. Translation gives CASSPNEIYEQYF.

This clonotype was detected ten times or more. The chain couples TRBV25-1 to TRBJ2-1; either TRBD1 or TRBD2 may supply D (5 bases each). Germline CDR1 reads MGHDK; CDR2 reads SYGVNS. V was pared by 7 bases and J by 7 bases, with 17 bases between. The CDR3 runs 14 residues. The CDR3 reads CASTPRDARNEQFF. CDR3 in DNA: TGTGCCAGCACCCCCCGGGACGCCCGGAATGAGCAGTTCTTC.

This clonotype was seen repeatedly, ten times or more. The chain uses TRBV13 and TRBJ2-3; TRBD2 matches 7 bases. CDR1 PRHDT and CDR2 FYEKMQ come from the germline V gene (reference sequence). The CDR3 is 18 amino acids. The V gene end was trimmed by 0 bases and the J gene end by 2 bases; junction bases not matched to a gene: 11. The CDR3: CASSLGWASGRPTDTQYF. As DNA, the CDR3 is TGTGCCAGCAGCTTAGGCTGGGCTAGCGGACGCCCCACAGATACGCAGTATTTT. The full variable domain, rest sourced from reference TRBV13 and TRBJ2-3, is AAGVIQSPRHLIKEKRETATLKCYPIPRHDTVYWYQQGPGQDPQFLISFYEKMQSDKGSIPDRFSAQQFSDYHSELNMSSLELGDSALYFCASSLGWASGRPTDTQYFGPGTRLTVL.

This clonotype was picked up many times. The chain combines TRBV20-1 with TRBJ2-1; a weak D match, TRBD1 (6 bases). Trimming left V 7 bases short and J 3 bases short, with 16 bases between. This CDR3 is 14 amino acids long. Germline CDR1 and CDR2: DFQATT and SNEGSKA (reference sequence). CDR3 coding DNA: TGCAGTGTTGGGACAAGCGAGGACTACAATGAGCAGTTCTTC. Protein product: CSVGTSEDYNEQFF.

The genes are TRBV6-2 or TRBV6-3 and TRBJ1-1; D not resolved. The germline CDR1 and CDR2 sequences are MNHEY and SVGEGT. Trimming took off 6 bases at V and 1 base at J, with 6 bases between the two ends. This CDR3 has 12 amino acids. CDR3 sequence (DNA): TGTGCCAGCAGGGAGGCGAACACTGAAGCTTTCTTT. This gives the protein CASREANTEAFF.

The table lists this clonotype with many counts. The genes are TRBV27 and TRBJ1-1; the D is unclear. Germline V gene data show CDR1 as MNHEY and CDR2 as SMNVEV (reference sequence). V shed 0 bases and J shed 1 base, with 9 bases lying between them. The CDR3 sequence is 15 residues long. CDR3 nucleotide sequence: TGTGCCAGCAGTTTATCTCCCTTGGCGAACACTGAAGCTTTCTTT. Translating it yields CASSLSPLANTEAFF.

Details on this clonotype: A much larger clonotype is one base distant, so this may be a read error. The chain has TRBV7-9 and TRBJ2-1; D is undetermined. The CDR3 runs to 14 residues. CDR1 is SEHNR, CDR2 FQNEAQ, per germline (reference sequence). The CDR3 DNA is TGTGCCAGCAGCTTACCCAGGTACCACAATGAGCAGTCCTTC. The encoded protein is CASSLPRYHNEQSF.

The count of this clonotype is one. CDR3 in DNA: TGTGCCAGCAGCTCGGACAGGGTATTTTCACCCCTCCACTTT. This gives the protein CASSSDRVFSPLHF. The chain carries TRBV14 and TRBJ1-6, with 8 bases that match TRBD1. The V gene end was trimmed by 5 bases and the J gene end by 9 bases; junction bases not matched to a gene: 6. In germline, CDR1 is SGHDN, CDR2 FVKESK. The CDR3 contains 14 residues.